The 20 T cell receptor beta chains reported below all come from one sample, sequenced in a study of response to subunit inactivated influenza vaccine. From the RT-PCR reads, TCRdb called clonotypes with MiXCR, one entry per CDR3 protein. The sample has about 800,000 distinct CDR3 sequences; around 20% are singletons. The sequenced sample was PBMCs from blood, obtained more than 4 days after vaccination. The receptor set was obtained from a man aged 45-65 years who received an inactivated influenza vaccine.

This clonotype was counted only a few times. The chain recombines TRBV6-5 with TRBJ2-1, with D hard to call. Per germline, CDR1 MNHEY and CDR2 SVGAGI. The CDR3 extends over 14 amino acids. V was pared by 0 bases and J by 5 bases, with 8 bases between. The DNA of the CDR3 is TGTGCCAGCAGTTACTCGATGATGAACAATGAGCAGTTCTTC. It specifies CASSYSMMNNEQFF.

This clonotype occurred a few times. This chain links TRBV5-6 with TRBJ2-3; no reliable D call. V lost 3 bases and J lost 9, with 11 bases in between. Per the germline V gene, CDR1 is SGHDT and CDR2 is YYEEEE. The CDR3 extends over 12 amino acids. The CDR3 DNA is TGTGCCAGCAGCTCTCGACTGGGGACGCAGTATTTT. Translation gives CASSSRLGTQYF.

This clonotype appeared a few times. The chain employs TRBV20-1 and TRBJ2-7, with TRBD2 matching over 7 bases. The CDR3 is 13 amino acids. CDR1 DFQATT and CDR2 SNEGSKA come from the germline V gene (reference sequence). J gave up 2 bases and V 5 bases, and 6 bases lay outside the gene matches. DNA for the CDR3: TGCAGTGCTCCCTCCAGCGGGGCCTACGAGCAGTACTTC. This translates into CSAPSSGAYEQYF.

V is TRBV20-1 and J is TRBJ1-1; perhaps TRBD1 as D (6 bases). Per the germline V gene, CDR1 is DFQATT and CDR2 is SNEGSKA (reference sequence). This CDR3 has 14 amino acids. V was trimmed by 2 bases and J by 0 bases, leaving 10 bases between them. The DNA of the CDR3 is TGCAGTGCTAGACGGCCAGGGGTGAACACTGAAGCTTTCTTT. Encoded protein: CSARRPGVNTEAFF.

The table lists this clonotype with many counts. The chain has TRBV5-1 and TRBJ2-1; 8 bases are shared with TRBD2. V dropped 3 bases and J dropped 8; count of bases not matched to a gene: 10. Germline CDR1 SGHRS, CDR2 YFSETQ. This CDR3 region has 15 residues. The CDR3: CASSSRGGRGDEQFF. CDR3 nucleotide sequence: TGCGCCAGCAGCTCCCGGGGGGGCAGGGGCGATGAGCAGTTCTTC. Full variable domain (missing parts from reference TRBV5-1 and TRBJ2-1): KAGVTQTPRYLIKTRGQQVTLSCSPISGHRSVSWYQQTPGQGLQFLFEYFSETQRNKGNFPGRFSGRQFSNSRSEMNVSTLELGDSALYLCASSSRGGRGDEQFFGPGTRLTVL.

V is TRBV11-2 and J is TRBJ2-7, with 8 bases fitting TRBD1. With V trimmed by 2 bases and J by 3 bases, 18 bases remained unmatched. The CDR3 consists of 19 residues. The V gene's germline CDR1 is SGHAT and CDR2 FQNNGV. DNA for the CDR3: TGTGCCAGCAGCTTACTGGTCCGGGACAGGTCGAGAGGGGGCTACGAGCAGTACTTC. Translated, it gives CASSLLVRDRSRGGYEQYF.

The chain is built from TRBV28 and TRBJ2-4; 9 nucleotides line up with TRBD2. CDR1 is MDHEN and CDR2 is SYDVKM in the germline V gene. The V and J ends lost 3 bases and 0 bases, in that order; junction bases with no gene match: 12. The CDR3 has 19 residues. The CDR3 DNA sequence: TGTGCCAGCAGTTTTCCGGGACTAGCTAGGGGAATAGCCAAAAACATTCAGTACTTC. Protein product: CASSFPGLARGIAKNIQYF.

This clonotype was observed a handful of times. In DNA, the CDR3 is TGCAGTGCTAGAGATCCACGGGGGGCCAGAGAGACCCAGTACTTC. Encoded protein: CSARDPRGARETQYF. J is TRBJ2-5 and V is TRBV20-1, with D maybe TRBD2 (7 bases). CDR1 DFQATT and CDR2 SNEGSKA come from the germline V gene (reference sequence). The CDR3 covers 15 residues. V was cut by 0 bases and J by 4 bases, with 15 bases left in between.

This chain links TRBV3-1 with TRBJ1-4; D not resolved. The CDR3 is 14 residues long. Germline V CDR1 and CDR2: LGHDT, YNNKEL (reference sequence). V was trimmed by 4 bases and J by 4 bases, leaving 10 bases between them. The CDR3 nucleotides are TGTGCCAGCAGCCCTGCCTGGAATAATGAAAAACTGTTTTTT. This encodes CASSPAWNNEKLFF.

The CDR3 DNA sequence: TGTGCCAGCAGTTTCACCGCCGGGCCGGGGAATGAGCAGTTCTTC. It specifies CASSFTAGPGNEQFF. V gene TRBV6-2 or TRBV6-3 combines with J gene TRBJ2-1; the D gene is possibly TRBD2 (5 bases). The CDR3 has 15 amino acids. The germline V and J ends were trimmed by 4 bases and 7 bases, with 17 bases remaining between them. Looked up from germline, CDR1 is MNHEY and CDR2 is SVGEGT.

The chain links TRBV9 to TRBJ2-1, with D perhaps given as TRBD1 or TRBD2 (5 bases each). V was trimmed by 3 bases and J by 6 bases, leaving 19 bases between them. This CDR3 has 16 amino acids. Germline CDR1 reads SGDLS; CDR2 reads YYNGEE. CDR3 DNA sequence: TGTGCCAGCAGCGCATGGTGGGCTGGGGGTGGCAATGAGCAGTTCTTC. Translating gives CASSAWWAGGGNEQFF.

The genes are TRBV5-1 and TRBJ2-1; 9 nucleotides agree with TRBD1. V was clipped by 3 bases and J by 12 bases; unmatched bases: 13. The germline V gene encodes CDR1 SGHRS and CDR2 YFSETQ. The CDR3 covers 15 residues. DNA of the CDR3: TGCGCCAGCAGCTCCGGGACAGGGAGGATAAGCGTGCAGTTCTTC. Residues: CASSSGTGRISVQFF.

V usage is TRBV5-1 and J usage is TRBJ2-7, with D maybe TRBD2 (5 bases). Germline CDR1 SGHRS, CDR2 YFSETQ. Trimming removed 3 bases from V and 1 base from J, with 14 bases in between. The CDR3 contains 15 residues. The CDR3 DNA reads as TGCGCCAGCAGCTGGACTTTTGACGGATCCTACGAGCAGTACTTC. Protein sequence: CASSWTFDGSYEQYF.

This clonotype was counted between two and nine times. The rearrangement joins TRBV4-1 to TRBJ2-5; TRBD1 is a possible D gene (6 bases). The CDR3 is made up of 14 amino acids. Germline assignment: CDR1 MGHRA and CDR2 YSYEKL. The ends were cut back, 1 base at V and 2 bases at J, with 8 bases in the middle. Written as DNA, the CDR3 is TGCGCCAGCAGCCAAGGACAGGCACAAGAGACCCAGTACTTC. Its protein is CASSQGQAQETQYF.

The chain uses TRBV15 and TRBJ1-4, with unresolved D. Germline CDR1 is LNHNV and CDR2 is YYDKDF (reference sequence). The ends were cut back, 2 bases at V and 4 bases at J, with 5 bases in the middle. This CDR3 comprises 13 residues. CDR3 residues: CATSRPLNEKLFF. In DNA, the CDR3 is TGTGCCACCAGCAGACCACTTAATGAAAAACTGTTTTTT.

The chain is built from TRBV20-1 and TRBJ2-3; a possible D gene is TRBD1 (6 bases). Germline V gives CDR1 DFQATT, CDR2 SNEGSKA (reference sequence). This CDR3 has 16 residues. Deletions cut 1 base from V and 0 bases from J, with 14 bases between. CDR3 sequence reads: CSARAIRDTSTDTQYF. The DNA for the CDR3 is TGCAGTGCTAGAGCAATAAGGGACACAAGCACAGATACGCAGTATTTT.

The chain is built from TRBV20-1 and TRBJ2-7; D remains ambiguous. V lost 6 bases, J lost 0 bases, and 9 bases lay in between. Germline CDR1 and CDR2: DFQATT and SNEGSKA (reference sequence). This CDR3 comprises 12 residues. The CDR3 DNA follows: TGCAGTGCGTTACTACCCTCCTACGAGCAGTACTTC. Translated: CSALLPSYEQYF.

The chain combines TRBV6-5 with TRBJ2-5; 11 nucleotides agree with TRBD1. The CDR3 spans 16 residues. With 4 bases clipped from V and 5 bases from J, the junction kept 9 bases outside the gene matches. Germline values: CDR1 MNHEY, CDR2 SVGAGI. CDR3 sequence reads: CASSFRTGGVWETQYF. The CDR3 region has the DNA TGTGCCAGCAGTTTTCGGACAGGGGGCGTCTGGGAGACCCAGTACTTC.

J is TRBJ1-1 and V is TRBV20-1; D gene unclear. Germline V lookup: CDR1 DFQATT, CDR2 SNEGSKA (reference sequence). The V end was cut by 3 bases, the J end by 0 bases, with 5 bases between. CDR3 length: 12 amino acids. CDR3 in DNA: TGCAGTGCTAGTTTTCTGAACACTGAAGCTTTCTTT. Amino acid sequence: CSASFLNTEAFF.

The rearrangement uses TRBV4-3 and TRBJ2-5; TRBD1 aligns across 9 bases. Per the germline V gene, CDR1 is LGHNA and CDR2 is YSLEER. This CDR3 spans 16 amino acids. J was trimmed by 5 bases and V by 0 bases; bases with no gene match: 7. CDR3 coding DNA: TGCGCCAGCAGCCAAGAGCTACAGGGGGCGGAGGAGACCCAGTACTTC. As protein: CASSQELQGAEETQYF.